The 25 T cell receptor beta chains presented below share a single source sample, sequenced in a study of cytomegalovirus exposure and HLA in healthy donors. Primers: 60 Vbeta forward and 13 Jbeta reverse. Sequenced by immunoSEQ multiplex PCR; TCRdb stores in-frame clones only, minus some. The sample consists of more than 95,000 clones, over 60% of them appearing once. The sample taken for sequencing was PBMCs. The receptor set was obtained from a man aged 55 to 70 in good health and CMV-seropositive.

V usage is TRBV7-2 and J usage is TRBJ1-5; D perhaps matches TRBD1 (5 bases). This CDR3 is built from 15 residues. The germline V and J ends were trimmed by 5 bases and 8 bases, with 19 bases remaining between them. The germline V gene encodes CDR1 SGHTA and CDR2 FQGNSA. CDR3 loop: CASSQNQGWDKPQHF. In DNA form, the CDR3 reads TGTGCCAGCAGCCAAAACCAGGGCTGGGATAAGCCCCAGCATTTT.

V and J are TRBV4-2 and TRBJ1-4, with 7 bases identical to TRBD1. The J segment lost 7 bases and the V segment lost 2 bases, leaving 7 bases of the junction unmatched. Germline V CDR1 and CDR2: LGHNA, YNFKEQ. This CDR3 has 15 residues. CDR3: CASSQPMTGFEKLFF. The CDR3 nucleotides are TGTGCCAGCAGCCAACCAATGACAGGGTTTGAAAAACTGTTTTTT.

CDR3 nucleotide sequence: TGTGCCACCGCAGCCCCTGGGCTACGGCAGCCCCAGCATTTT. Protein: CATAAPGLRQPQHF. The chain is built from TRBV19 and TRBJ1-5; D not resolved. The CDR3 has 14 amino acids. The germline gives CDR1 LNHDA, CDR2 SQIVND (reference sequence). Between the trimmed V and J ends, which lost 10 bases and 7 bases, there was a span of 20 bases.

Remarks on this clone: One end of the junction does not line up with germline, which may come from a read error. The V and J genes are TRBV7-7 and TRBJ2-2, with D possibly TRBD1 on 6 matching bases. The CDR3 runs 13 residues. Germline V gene lookup returns CDR1 SSHAT and CDR2 FNYEAQ (reference sequence). The DNA of the CDR3 is TGTGCTAGCAGCCCACAGGGACCCGGGGAGCTGTTTTTT. Translating gives CASSPQGPGELFF. The full variable domain, with the rest looked up from reference TRBV7-7 and TRBJ2-2, is GAGVSQSPRYKVTKRGQDVTLRCDPISSHATLYWYQQALGQGPEFLTYFNYEAQPDKSGLPSDRFSAERPEGSISTLTIQRTEQRDSAMYRCASSPQGPGELFFGEGSRLTVL.

This clone was detected a few times. This rearrangement joins TRBV4-2 to TRBJ1-5; D is undetermined. This CDR3 is 15 amino acids long. Looked up from germline, CDR1 is LGHNA and CDR2 is YNFKEQ. Trimming cost V 0 bases and J 4 bases, with 10 bases left between them. The CDR3 DNA reads TGTGCCAGCAGCCAAGACGCGGGAGGGAATCAGCCCCAGCATTTT. Translated: CASSQDAGGNQPQHF.

J is TRBJ1-3 and V is TRBV19; no definite D call. CDR1 LNHDA and CDR2 SQIVND come from the germline V gene (reference sequence). CDR3 size: 14 residues. Trimming removed 9 bases at V and 1 base at J, with 13 bases between. The CDR3 protein is CASRKEGSGNTIYF. As DNA, the CDR3 is TGTGCCAGCCGTAAAGAGGGATCTGGAAACACCATATATTTT.

This chain joins TRBV5-8 and TRBJ1-6; 8 nucleotides align to TRBD1. The junction had 8 bases not matched to a gene; V was cut back by 4 bases and J by 5 bases. This CDR3 contains 16 residues. Germline lookup yields CDR1 SGHTS and CDR2 YDEGEE. DNA of the CDR3: TGTGCCAGCAGCGTAACCTCGGGACAGGATAATTCACCCCTCCACTTT. Translation gives CASSVTSGQDNSPLHF.

Only one count was recorded for this clone. The chain carries TRBV6-1 and TRBJ1-1; D is perhaps TRBD1 (5 bases). This CDR3 comprises 13 residues. The ends were cut back, 8 bases at V and 4 bases at J, with 14 bases in the middle. CDR1 is MNHNS and CDR2 is SASEGT in the germline V gene. CDR3 DNA sequence: TGTGCCAGCCGGTGGGGGGAACTCACTGAAGCTTTCTTT. Encoded protein: CASRWGELTEAFF.

The sample holds a few counts of this clone. J is TRBJ1-1 and V is TRBV29-1; possible D gene TRBD1, 5 bases. This CDR3 is built from 14 residues. V lost 4 bases to trimming and J lost 4 bases, with 16 bases between them. Germline V gene data show CDR1 as SQVTM and CDR2 as ANQGSEA. CDR3 bases: TGCAGCGTTGCTGACAGCCCTCCGAGCACTGAAGCTTTCTTT. Translating gives CSVADSPPSTEAFF.

The rearrangement links TRBV6-5 to TRBJ1-1; maybe TRBD1 (5 bases). The CDR3 runs to 15 residues. Germline loops: CDR1 MNHEY, CDR2 SVGAGI. V was trimmed by 7 bases and J by 5 bases, leaving 20 bases between them. The CDR3 reads CASTEESGGRTEAFF. CDR3 nucleotide sequence: TGTGCCAGCACCGAGGAATCGGGGGGTAGGACTGAAGCTTTCTTT.

The chain has TRBV12-2 and TRBJ2-7; the table's D call TRBD1 went unverified against the DNA. TRBV12-2 constitutes a pseudogene. The CDR3 has 17 residues. The CDR3 reads CASRLTPTGFGDYEQYF. CDR3 DNA: TGTGCAAGTCGCCTCACCCCTACAGGGTTCGGGGACTACGAGCAGTACTTC.

The CDR3 nucleotides read TGCGCCAGCAGCCCAGGACAGGACTACAATGAGCAGTTCTTC. It encodes CASSPGQDYNEQFF. The chain couples TRBV5-1 to TRBJ2-1; 7 nucleotides line up with TRBD1. Germline trimming cut 4 bases from V and 3 bases from J; bases unmatched to any gene: 4. Germline-derived CDR1 and CDR2 are SGHRS and YFSETQ. The CDR3 runs to 14 residues.

The V call is TRBV5-6, the J call TRBJ2-7; no clear D. Germline CDR1 SGHDT, CDR2 YYEEEE. The CDR3 is made up of 11 amino acids. Deletions cut 3 bases from V and 3 bases from J, with 4 bases between. CDR3 amino acids: CASSSYYEQYF. In nucleotides, the CDR3 is TGTGCCAGCAGCTCTTACTACGAGCAGTACTTC.

The chain is built from TRBV7-6 and TRBJ1-1, with D unresolved. The germline gives CDR1 SGHVS, CDR2 FNYEAQ. Trimming left V 1 base short and J 5 bases short, with 17 bases between. The CDR3 has 16 amino acids. The CDR3 loop reads CASSLGGVKGGTEAFF. CDR3 DNA: TGTGCCAGCAGCTTAGGAGGCGTCAAGGGAGGGACTGAAGCTTTCTTT.

The chain is built from TRBV5-4 and TRBJ1-2; D gene uncertain. Germline loops: CDR1 SGHNT, CDR2 YYREEE (reference sequence). V gave up 5 bases and J gave up 7 bases, with 12 bases separating them. The CDR3 loop spans 12 amino acids. The CDR3 protein is CASSQRSSGYTF. Written as DNA, the CDR3 is TGTGCCAGCAGTCAGCGGAGTTCTGGCTACACCTTC.

The chain has TRBV5-1 and TRBJ1-4; 9 nucleotides align to TRBD1. Germline assignment: CDR1 SGHRS and CDR2 YFSETQ. V dropped 4 bases and J dropped 1; count of bases not matched to a gene: 5. The CDR3 totals 16 residues. CDR3: CASSIQGAGTNEKLFF. In DNA, the CDR3 is TGCGCCAGCAGCATACAGGGGGCAGGAACTAATGAAAAACTGTTTTTT.

The rearrangement joins TRBV6-5 to TRBJ1-2; D not resolved. CDR1 and CDR2 from the germline V gene are MNHEY and SVGAGI. Trimming left V 5 bases short and J 7 bases short, with 8 bases between. The CDR3 has 11 residues. CDR3 protein: CASSTLSGYTF. Written as DNA, the CDR3 is TGTGCCAGCAGTACGCTGAGTGGCTACACCTTC.

The DNA of the CDR3 is TGTGCCAGCTCACCAAACGCAGGGTTTGGCTACGAGCAGTACTTC. Translating it yields CASSPNAGFGYEQYF. The rearrangement joins TRBV18 to TRBJ2-7; tentative D call: TRBD1 (5 bases). This CDR3 has 15 residues. V was cut by 2 bases and J by 3 bases, with 14 bases left in between. Germline V gene sequence: CDR1 KGHSH, CDR2 LQKENI.

The table lists this clone with a few counts. The V call is TRBV29-1, the J call TRBJ2-7, with a weak D call TRBD1 (6 bases). CDR3 length: 11 residues. V was shortened by 7 bases and J by 3 bases, with 10 bases between the two germline ends. In germline, CDR1 is SQVTM, CDR2 ANQGSEA. Written as DNA, the CDR3 is TGCAGCGGAGGACAGCTCTACGAGCAGTACTTC. Translated: CSGGQLYEQYF.

The CDR3 here is CASSTGQGAREQYF. DNA of the CDR3: TGTGCCAGTAGTACGGGACAGGGGGCCCGAGAGCAGTACTTC. V is TRBV19 and J is TRBJ2-7; 12 bases line up with TRBD1. The CDR3 has 14 residues. V shed 4 bases and J 7 bases; nucleotides not matched to a gene: 5. Germline loops: CDR1 LNHDA, CDR2 SQIVND (reference sequence).

This clone occurred once. At one end, the junction sequence differs from germline, possibly due to a read error. The J gene is TRBJ1-4, the V gene TRBV27; D ambiguous. The CDR3 consists of 13 residues. Germline V gives CDR1 MNHEY, CDR2 SMNVEV (reference sequence). CDR3 loop: CASRSNAPGRRRF. The CDR3 DNA follows: TGTGCCAGCAGGTCGAACGCCCCCGGGAGAAGACGTTTT.

V gene TRBV19 combines with J gene TRBJ2-7; 10 nucleotides align to TRBD1. CDR3 length: 16 residues. Germline V gene sequence: CDR1 LNHDA, CDR2 SQIVND (reference sequence). With 5 bases clipped from V and 3 bases from J, the junction kept 10 bases outside the gene matches. CDR3 amino acids: CASSVRAGQGLYEQYF. The CDR3 DNA reads TGTGCCAGTAGTGTCCGCGCGGGACAGGGGCTCTACGAGCAGTACTTC.

V and J are TRBV15 and TRBJ1-5, with a possible D match to TRBD1 (6 bases). V lost 1 base and J lost 2, with 9 bases in between. Germline V gene lookup returns CDR1 LNHNV and CDR2 YYDKDF (reference sequence). The CDR3 has 15 amino acids. The CDR3, as DNA: TGTGCCACCAGCAGAGGAGGGGGAGGCAATCAGCCCCAGCATTTT. Translating it yields CATSRGGGGNQPQHF.

This rearrangement joins TRBV9 to TRBJ2-1, with D perhaps matching TRBD2 (5 bases). Trimming removed 0 bases from V and 4 bases from J, with 11 bases in between. The CDR3 contains 15 residues. The V gene's germline CDR1 is SGDLS and CDR2 YYNGEE. The CDR3 DNA follows: TGTGCCAGCAGCGTAGAAGGACTGGGTTACAATGAGCAGTTCTTC. The encoded protein is CASSVEGLGYNEQFF.

The chain employs TRBV7-8 and TRBJ2-5; a weak D match, TRBD1 (6 bases). This CDR3 spans 13 amino acids. V lost 7 bases, J lost 2 bases, and 11 bases lay in between. CDR1 and CDR2 from the germline V gene are SGHVS and FQNEAQ. The CDR3 region is CASTSGTQETQYF. The CDR3 coding sequence is TGTGCCAGCACCTCCGGGACACAAGAGACCCAGTACTTC.